This TCR beta chain is from a study of T-cell memory formation after mild COVID-19. TCRdb reanalysed the 5' RACE reads using MiXCR and keeps one entry per CDR3 protein. Altogether just under 350,000 distinct CDR3 sequences are present, 10% to 15% being singletons, with the ten largest covering about 20%. The CDR3 has 14 amino acids. Trimming removed 6 bases at V and 0 bases at J, with 10 bases between. Overall study results and limits: Contracting CD4+ clones sat mainly in CM and EM; CD8+ in EMRA. Whether second-wave clones peaking at day 37 were SARS-CoV-2 specific went unconfirmed. Pre-infection memory showed some responding clones, and this suggested that cross-reactive memory joined.

Regarding this clonotype: The antigen remains unidentified.

The clonotype was recovered from a man aged 18 to 29 who had mild COVID-19 (a few samples of this study predate the infection). Cell type and time point are not known. The V gene is TRBV12-3 or TRBV12-4, the J gene TRBJ2-3; D gene uncertain. Sample: PBMCs or a T cell subset sorted from them (not recorded which). Written as DNA, the CDR3 is TGTGCCAGCAGACTTACTCAGAGCACAGATACGCAGTATTTT. This gives the protein CASRLTQSTDTQYF.